The present T cell receptor beta chain was sequenced within a study of human T cells and chemical hapten exposure. Study conclusions and caveats: In comparison with controls, expanded TCRs gave rise to a significantly larger number of large CDR3 similarity clusters. The number of TCRs over 1 in 1000 frequency stayed unchanged after DPC.

As concerns this clonotype: What it recognizes is unknown.

Time point denoted: patch test 1, 2 weeks after DPC sensitization. The treatment denotes: therapeutic diphenylcyclopropenone sensitization with weekly scalp DPC. Within the library, unique molecular identifiers were attached to each individual cDNA molecule. From the RACE reads, TCRdb called clonotypes with MiXCR, one entry per CDR3 protein. The sample lists some 400,000 distinct CDR3 sequences; 4.8% were seen once. This CDR3 contains 13 residues. Germline V lookup: CDR1 WSHSY, CDR2 SAAADI. With V trimmed by 8 bases and J by 8 bases, 4 bases remained unmatched. The receptor comes from a woman aged 50 to 60 with alopecia areata. Some clones in this sample may be carry-over from other donors' samples. The rearrangement links TRBV10-2 to TRBJ1-6; 9 nucleotides match TRBD1. Sequenced material: whole blood, taken in connection with sensitization to the hapten diphenylcyclopropenone (DPC). The CDR3 sequence: CASGRDRDSPLHF. CDR3 nucleotides: TGCGCCAGCGGACGGGACAGGGATTCACCCCTCCACTTT.